This entry lists 31 T cell receptor beta chains sequenced from one sample in a study of regulatory T cells in long-lasting Graves disease. Time point described: newly diagnosed GD, antithyroid drugs for less than 3 months. There was RNA extracted from PBMCs, and the TCR library was made from it. Investigators prepared the TCR beta libraries by applying iRepertoire HTBI primers and Arm-PCR of CDR3 regions. MiXCR, run by TCRdb on the multiplex PCR reads, gives a single entry per CDR3 protein. The table lists 560,000 or so distinct CDR3 sequences, about 16% of them singletons, with about 12% in the top ten. The sample also formed part of further work on T cells in Graves' hyperthyroidism and ophthalmopathy.

Sequences were derived from peripheral blood mononuclear cells (PBMCs), sampled at new diagnosis, from a patient treated with antithyroid drugs. The receptors stem from a man aged 18 to 35 with Graves disease.

The chain uses TRBV4-1 and TRBJ2-3; 8 nucleotides align to TRBD2. CDR1 and CDR2 (germline): MGHRA, YSYEKL. The CDR3 covers 14 residues. Trimming took 8 bases from V and 6 from J; bases not matched to a gene: 10. The CDR3 loop reads CASSVRTSSDTQYF. DNA of the CDR3: TGCGCCAGCTCCGTAAGGACTAGCAGTGATACGCAGTATTTT.

This sequence joins TRBV20-1 and TRBJ2-2, with TRBD2 matching over 11 bases. This CDR3 contains 14 residues. V shed 6 bases and J 4 bases; nucleotides not matched to a gene: 4. Germline V CDR1 and CDR2: DFQATT, SNEGSKA (reference sequence). The CDR3 nucleotides are TGCAGTGCCAGACTAGCGGGAACCACCGGGGAGCTGTTTTTT. Encoded protein: CSARLAGTTGELFF.

The chain links TRBV15 to TRBJ2-2; 8 bases map to TRBD2. Germline V gene data show CDR1 as LNHNV and CDR2 as YYDKDF (reference sequence). Trimming removed 0 bases from V and 3 bases from J; junction bases left unmatched: 0. The CDR3 sequence is 15 residues long. The CDR3 loop is CATSREGLDTGELFF. The CDR3 nucleotides are TGTGCCACCAGCAGAGAGGGACTAGACACCGGGGAGCTGTTTTTT.

About this clonotype itself: A much more abundant neighbour one base away suggests this may be a read error. The CDR3: CASSHDADRGFETQHF. As DNA, the CDR3 is TGTGCCAGCAGCCACGACGCGGACAGGGGGTTTGAGACCCAGCACTTC. The chain joins TRBV3-1 to TRBJ2-5; TRBD1 aligns across 10 bases. CDR3 size: 16 residues. Germline lookup yields CDR1 LGHDT and CDR2 YNNKEL (reference sequence).

Only a few counts were recorded for this clonotype. V usage is TRBV5-1 and J usage is TRBJ2-7; 7 nucleotides align to TRBD2. Germline loops: CDR1 SGHRS, CDR2 YFSETQ. V gave up 5 bases and J gave up 4 bases; unmatched junction bases: 6. This CDR3 spans 13 amino acids. The DNA of the CDR3 is TGCGCCAGCAGAGCGGGAAGCGGGTACGAGCAGTACTTC. Its protein is CASRAGSGYEQYF. Using reference TRBV5-1 and TRBJ2-7 for the parts outside the CDR3, the full variable domain is KAGVTQTPRYLIKTRGQQVTLSCSPISGHRSVSWYQQTPGQGLQFLFEYFSETQRNKGNFPGRFSGRQFSNSRSEMNVSTLELGDSALYLCASRAGSGYEQYFGPGTRLTVT.

This clonotype was seen ten or more times. This chain joins TRBV27 and TRBJ2-1, with D perhaps TRBD1 or TRBD2 (6 bases each). This CDR3 has 13 residues. Germline V CDR1 and CDR2: MNHEY, SMNVEV (reference sequence). The V end lost 1 base, the J end lost 8 bases, and 9 bases lay between the germline ends. The CDR3, as DNA: TGTGCCAGCAGTTTATGGAGGGGGGATGAGCAGTTCTTC. As protein: CASSLWRGDEQFF.

This clonotype was seen only a few times. The CDR3 DNA is TGTGCCAGCAGTTACAACAGGCTAAATCAGCCCCAGCATTTT. The encoded protein is CASSYNRLNQPQHF. The J gene is TRBJ1-5, the V gene TRBV6-9; perhaps TRBD1 as D (5 bases). V was clipped by 3 bases and J by 4 bases, with 10 bases between them. Germline CDR1 reads MNHGY; CDR2 reads SVAAGI. CDR3 length: 14 amino acids.

This clonotype was recorded at least ten times. The chain has TRBV7-9 and TRBJ2-1; a weak D match, TRBD2 (5 bases). CDR3 size: 15 residues. The V and J ends lost 0 bases and 2 bases respectively, with 8 bases between them. The V gene's germline CDR1 is SEHNR and CDR2 FQNEAQ (reference sequence). Written as DNA, the CDR3 is TGTGCCAGCAGCTTAGCACGAGGGCCCTACAATGAGCAGTTCTTC. It encodes CASSLARGPYNEQFF. Variable domain in full (rest from reference TRBV7-9 and TRBJ2-1): DTGVSQNPRHKITKRGQNVTFRCDPISEHNRLYWYRQTLGQGPEFLTYFQNEAQLEKSRLLSDRFSAERPKGSFSTLEIQRTEQGDSAMYLCASSLARGPYNEQFFGPGTRLTVL.

The table lists this clonotype with a few counts. J is TRBJ2-7 and V is TRBV9; a possible D gene is TRBD1 (6 bases). This CDR3 contains 16 residues. Germline V gene sequence: CDR1 SGDLS, CDR2 YYNGEE. The V gene lost 4 bases and the J gene lost 2 bases, with 19 bases spanning the gap. The CDR3 protein is CASSTGQHTPTYEQYF. Here the CDR3 DNA reads TGTGCCAGCAGCACAGGACAGCACACACCCACCTACGAGCAGTACTTC.

V gene TRBV7-9 combines with J gene TRBJ2-7; 13 nucleotides line up with TRBD2. The CDR3 runs to 23 residues. In germline, CDR1 is SEHNR, CDR2 FQNEAQ (reference sequence). Germline trimming cut 5 bases from V and 0 bases from J; bases unmatched to any gene: 25. The CDR3 DNA reads TGTGCCAGCAGCCAACTGAACCACCCGGGACTAGCGGGACCACCGTTCGTCTCCTACGAGCAGTACTTC. It specifies CASSQLNHPGLAGPPFVSYEQYF.

This clonotype has just one count. A much larger clone differs by one base, so this may be a read error. V is TRBV20-1 and J is TRBJ1-5; D uncertain. The germline CDR1 and CDR2 sequences are DFQATT and SNEGSKA (reference sequence). V was clipped by 1 base and J by 9 bases, with 10 bases between them. This CDR3 spans 12 amino acids. CDR3 coding DNA: TGCAGTGCTAGAGCCACGGGTCGGCCCCAGCATTTT. It codes for CSARATGRPQHF.

This clonotype was observed a few times. The rearrangement links TRBV10-3 to TRBJ2-7; D gene uncertain. This CDR3 comprises 14 residues. Trimming took 0 bases from V and 0 from J, leaving 6 bases between them. Germline V gene lookup returns CDR1 ENHRY and CDR2 SYGVKD. CDR3 nucleotide sequence: TGTGCCATCAGTGAGTCGGCGGACTCCTACGAGCAGTACTTC. Protein: CAISESADSYEQYF.

The J gene is TRBJ2-7, the V gene TRBV20-1; no firm D call. This CDR3 spans 9 amino acids. Per germline, CDR1 DFQATT and CDR2 SNEGSKA (reference sequence). V lost 3 bases and J 5 bases, leaving 2 bases between the germline ends. CDR3 sequence reads: CSASNEQYF. CDR3 coding DNA: TGCAGTGCTAGTAACGAGCAGTACTTC.

This clonotype was observed a handful of times. The chain has TRBV4-1 and TRBJ2-2, with TRBD2 identical over 9 bases. Germline CDR1 and CDR2: MGHRA and YSYEKL. The CDR3 covers 18 residues. V trimming: 0 bases; J trimming: 6 bases; junction bases outside the gene matches: 11. DNA of the CDR3: TGCGCCAGCAGCCAAGATCCTTATGGGACTAGCCCGCCCGGGGAGCTGTTTTTT. It translates to CASSQDPYGTSPPGELFF.

There are many counts of this clonotype. This chain links TRBV12-3 or TRBV12-4 with TRBJ2-7; TRBD1 agrees at 8 bases. The CDR3 spans 14 residues. The J segment lost 0 bases and the V segment lost 4 bases, leaving 2 bases of the junction unmatched. The CDR3 DNA reads as TGTGCCAGCAGTTCGGGACAGGCCTCCTACGAGCAGTACTTC. It codes for CASSSGQASYEQYF.

This clonotype was counted a few times. The genes are TRBV29-1 and TRBJ2-7; D possibly matches TRBD1 or TRBD2 (5 bases each). Germline lookup yields CDR1 SQVTM and CDR2 ANQGSEA. V gave up 6 bases and J gave up 0 bases, with 15 bases separating them. The CDR3 totals 14 residues. The CDR3 loop reads CSVGEQANSYEQYF. DNA of the CDR3: TGCAGCGTGGGGGAACAGGCGAACTCCTACGAGCAGTACTTC.

This clonotype has ten or more counts. The genes are TRBV6-5 and TRBJ1-2; D is possibly TRBD1 (5 bases). CDR1 MNHEY and CDR2 SVGAGI come from the germline V gene. The CDR3 runs 13 residues. Trimming removed 4 bases from V and 1 base from J, with 7 bases in between. As DNA, the CDR3 is TGTGCCAGCAGTTCCGGGGGTAACTATGGCTACACCTTC. Translating gives CASSSGGNYGYTF.

In its sample, this clonotype was seen many times. The chain is built from TRBV6-2 or TRBV6-3 and TRBJ2-7; TRBD1 aligns across 8 bases. J gave up 5 bases and V 2 bases, and 5 bases lay outside the gene matches. The germline CDR1 and CDR2 sequences are MNHEY and SVGEGT. The CDR3 has 14 amino acids. For the CDR3, the DNA is TGTGCCAGCAGTTACCGACAGGGGCGGAACGAGCAGTACTTC. Amino acids: CASSYRQGRNEQYF.

V is TRBV3-1 and J is TRBJ1-4, with no clear D. Germline V gene lookup returns CDR1 LGHDT and CDR2 YNNKEL (reference sequence). CDR3 size: 14 residues. Trimming removed 4 bases from V and 8 bases from J, with 14 bases in between. The CDR3 nucleotides read TGTGCCAGCAGCCCAAGTTCGTCGCCAGAAAAACTGTTTTTT. Amino acids: CASSPSSSPEKLFF.

This chain connects TRBV7-2 to TRBJ2-7; maybe TRBD1 (5 bases). The germline gives CDR1 SGHTA, CDR2 FQGNSA. V shed 1 base and J shed 4 bases, with 14 bases lying between them. This CDR3 has 15 amino acids. The CDR3 bases are TGTGCCAGCAGCTTAGGGCCGAGACAGACGTACGAGCAGTACTTC. Residues: CASSLGPRQTYEQYF.

At least ten counts were recorded for this clonotype. The CDR3 reads CASSRQYRDEAFF. For the CDR3, the DNA is TGTGCCAGCAGCAGACAGTACCGAGATGAAGCTTTCTTT. V and J are TRBV12-3 or TRBV12-4 and TRBJ1-1; D possibly corresponds to TRBD1 (5 bases). V was cut by 6 bases and J by 7 bases, with 15 bases left in between. This CDR3 is built from 13 residues.

This clonotype was counted many times. The J gene is TRBJ2-2, the V gene TRBV11-2; 7 bases agree with TRBD2. The germline V gene has CDR1 SGHAT and CDR2 FQNNGV. V shed 5 bases, J shed 6 bases, and the junction held 12 bases outside the gene matches. This CDR3 is 16 amino acids long. The CDR3 sequence: CASSPRGGSLAGELFF. The DNA of the CDR3 is TGTGCCAGCAGCCCCCGGGGAGGGTCCCTGGCCGGGGAGCTGTTTTTT.

This chain joins TRBV27 and TRBJ2-1, with 15 bases aligning to TRBD2. With V trimmed by 8 bases and J by 10 bases, 3 bases remained unmatched. There are 13 residues in the CDR3. Germline values: CDR1 MNHEY, CDR2 SMNVEV (reference sequence). The DNA of the CDR3 is TGTGCCAGCGGGACTAGCGGGAGGTGGGAGCAGTTCTTC. It is translated as CASGTSGRWEQFF.

Concerning this clonotype: Since a much larger clone is just one base distant, this may be a read error. The chain carries TRBV7-9 and TRBJ2-1, with no clear D. V was shortened by 4 bases and J by 7 bases, with 14 bases between the two germline ends. Germline CDR1 and CDR2: SEHNR and FQNEAQ (reference sequence). This CDR3 spans 14 amino acids. CDR3 DNA sequence: TGTGCCAGCAGCTCAGTGGCCCTTGGGAATGAGCAGTTCTTC. Amino acids: CASSSVALGNEQFF.

This clonotype was recorded once. The CDR3 region has the DNA TGTGCCAGCAGCGCCGGGGGCCTCTATGGCTACACCTTC. This gives the protein CASSAGGLYGYTF. The chain carries TRBV9 and TRBJ1-2; weak D call: TRBD1 (6 bases). V was shortened by 3 bases and J by 4 bases, with 10 bases between the two germline ends. In germline, CDR1 is SGDLS, CDR2 YYNGEE. The CDR3 contains 13 residues.

This clonotype has a handful of counts. This chain connects TRBV7-9 to TRBJ2-1; 7 bases fit TRBD1. Germline CDR1 is SEHNR and CDR2 is FQNEAQ (reference sequence). With 2 bases clipped from V and 8 bases from J, the junction kept 18 bases outside the gene matches. CDR3 length: 18 amino acids. DNA of the CDR3: TGTGCCAGCAGCTTAAGGGCCCGTCCCGGGACAGATGGTTATGAGCAGTTCTTC. Its protein product is CASSLRARPGTDGYEQFF.

The chain recombines TRBV29-1 with TRBJ1-3; the D gene is possibly TRBD1 (6 bases). Germline V gene sequence: CDR1 SQVTM, CDR2 ANQGSEA. V lost 5 bases and J 2 bases, leaving 10 bases between the germline ends. This CDR3 has 13 amino acids. CDR3 residues: CSVSGAAGNTIYF. The CDR3, as DNA: TGCAGCGTTTCAGGGGCGGCTGGAAACACCATATATTTT.

A few counts support this clonotype. CDR3 residues: CASSGGVAGGETQYF. In DNA form, the CDR3 reads TGCGCCAGCAGCGGCGGGGTAGCGGGAGGAGAGACCCAGTACTTC. The J gene is TRBJ2-5, the V gene TRBV5-1; the match to TRBD2 covers 10 bases. Germline lookup yields CDR1 SGHRS and CDR2 YFSETQ. The trim removed 4 bases at V and 4 bases at J, leaving 7 bases unmatched. The CDR3 is 15 residues long.

The genes are TRBV28 and TRBJ1-6; D is unresolved. The CDR3 extends over 17 amino acids. V lost 7 bases and J 0 bases, leaving 16 bases between the germline ends. CDR1 and CDR2 (germline): MDHEN, SYDVKM. The CDR3 loop reads CASTSPYISSYNSPLHF. CDR3 DNA: TGTGCCAGCACCTCGCCTTACATAAGCTCCTATAATTCACCCCTCCACTTT.

This clonotype was recorded many times. The V gene is TRBV3-1, the J gene TRBJ2-5; D remains unclear. Germline-derived CDR1 and CDR2 are LGHDT and YNNKEL (reference sequence). V lost 4 bases and J lost 3, with 12 bases in between. This CDR3 contains 14 residues. The CDR3 reads CASSLSRQEETQYF. The CDR3 nucleotides read TGTGCCAGCAGCCTCTCCCGTCAGGAAGAGACCCAGTACTTC.

This clonotype has a count of ten or more. The chain recombines TRBV27 with TRBJ2-1; TRBD1 might be the D (5 bases). Trimming took off 3 bases at V and 3 bases at J, with 6 bases between the two ends. Germline CDR1 and CDR2: MNHEY and SMNVEV (reference sequence). This CDR3 is 13 amino acids long. As DNA, the CDR3 is TGTGCCAGCAGTTTTGACAGCTACAATGAGCAGTTCTTC. It is translated as CASSFDSYNEQFF.